This T cell receptor (beta chain) originates from a study of early T cells in non-severe SARS-CoV-2 infection (dated by TCRdb to the early 2020s). In the study overall: TCR sequencing used bulk RNA from unsorted whole blood, so alpha and beta chains could not be paired.

There are 12 amino acids in the CDR3, from cysteine to phenylalanine inclusive. The read is trimmed to its CDR3 DNA, 36 bases read in frame from base 1. CDR1 and CDR2, per the germline V gene (reference sequence), are SEHNR and FQNEAQ. V loses 1 base, J loses 5 bases, and the germline ends lie 5 bases apart. A case-control design nested within a healthcare worker cohort in London, UK, was used, with weekly nasopharyngeal swab PCR tests and blood sampling performed. Between 23 and 31 March 2020, the week of the UK lockdown, healthcare workers were enrolled and then followed up weekly for as long as 16 weeks. This clonotype has more than one count but fewer than ten. This receptor's antigen is unknown. No clone much larger than this one lies a single base away; base qualities are absent. Libraries were prepared through 5' RACE. The sequencing machine was a NextSeq 500. The TCR library protocol attached unique molecular identifiers to individual cDNA molecules to correct for sequencing error and PCR bias. TCR alpha and beta chains were both sequenced, and the abundances of alpha and beta sequences in each sample were closely correlated with each other. The authors processed their data as follows. Decombinator V4 was used to annotate the V gene, J gene and CDR3 of the TCR sequences. TCRs were defined as expanded if a significant change between any two time points was detected under a Poisson model with p below 0.0001. TCR abundances were normalised to the total number of TCRs sequenced in each sample and reported as counts per million. MAIT TCRs were defined by TRAV1-2 paired with TRAJ12, TRAJ20 or TRAJ33, and iNKT TCRs by TRAV10 paired with TRAJ18. A search of VDJdb, accessed on 1 November 2021, was run for TCRs annotated to CMV, EBV and SARS-CoV-2, with TCRs annotated for multiple antigens excluded. Through fastp at Q25 and MiXCR, TCRdb rebuilt clones from the public reads, retaining in-frame beta chains. Each entry merges the rows of one CDR3 protein and shows their most common DNA and genes. TCRdb's processing, not the authors', yielded these V and J calls. The sample table records about 92,000 distinct CDR3 sequences; around a sixth of these occur just once. Of the sample, over 0.95% falls within the top ten clones.

The investigation overall reported the following: VDJdb matching was skewed toward anti-spike CD8 responses and likely underestimated virus-specific expansions, missing private and CD4 specificities.

Sequencing was done on a sample of whole blood. The sequence links TRBV7-9 to TRBJ1-2, with TRBD1 as a weak D call on 5 bases. This clonotype was obtained from an adult who was a healthcare worker with PCR-confirmed SARS-CoV-2 infection or an uninfected control (not recorded which). This receptor carries the CDR3 CASSLGQYGYTF. DNA sequence: TGTGCCAGCAGCTTAGGACAGTATGGCTACACCTTC.